A selection of T cell receptor beta chains follows, all from one sample in a study of T cells in Graves' hyperthyroidism and ophthalmopathy. TCRdb independently ran MiXCR on the multiplex PCR reads; one entry per CDR3 protein. The profile shows about 420,000 distinct CDR3 sequences, approximately 14% of them singletons. The sequencing sample was made of blood. These receptors originate from a woman between 18 and 29 years old with Graves' hyperthyroidism. The CDR3 runs from the conserved cysteine through the conserved F or W. Fields, in order: D gene, CDR3 length, V gene, clone size, J gene, CDR3 protein, CDR3 DNA. D genes are given only for firm matches. Expanded clones are given a class, and other clones once, few, many or no size at all.

TRBD2	17	TRBV30	.	TRBJ2-2	CAWSAGSGRSDTGELFF	TGTGCCTGGAGTGCCGGTAGCGGGAGGTCGGACACCGGGGAGCTGTTTTTT
.	18	TRBV24-1	.	TRBJ2-1	CATSDSGQKGKVYNEQFF	TGTGCCACCAGTGATTCAGGACAGAAGGGGAAGGTTTACAATGAGCAGTTCTTC
.	14	TRBV4-1	.	TRBJ2-7	CASSQDAQTYEQYF	TGCGCCAGCAGCCAAGATGCTCAAACCTACGAGCAGTACTTC
TRBD2	16	TRBV28	many	TRBJ2-1	CASSILTSGRRNEQFF	TGTGCCAGCAGTATCCTGACTAGCGGGAGACGAAATGAGCAGTTCTTC
.	15	TRBV28	many	TRBJ2-1	CASSLYTDLYNEQFF	TGTGCCAGCAGTTTATATACGGATCTCTACAATGAGCAGTTCTTC
.	15	TRBV15	.	TRBJ1-2	CATSRGGRVDYGYTF	TGTGCCACCAGCAGAGGAGGCAGGGTCGACTATGGCTACACCTTC
.	14	TRBV13	few	TRBJ2-1	CASSSTQGRGEQFF	TGTGCCAGCAGCTCAACTCAGGGCCGCGGGGAGCAGTTCTTC
.	16	TRBV27	few	TRBJ1-6	CASSLSGSSYNSPLHF	TGTGCCAGCAGTTTATCGGGGAGCTCCTATAATTCACCCCTCCACTTT
TRBD2	18	TRBV6-1	many	TRBJ2-2	CASSSRASGRAGTGELFF	TGTGCCAGCAGTTCACGAGCTAGCGGGAGGGCCGGAACCGGGGAGCTGTTTTTT
.	15	TRBV27	many	TRBJ2-4	CASSLSAGKGNIQYF	TGTGCCAGCAGCCTGAGTGCAGGGAAGGGAAACATTCAGTACTTC
.	13	TRBV7-8	few	TRBJ2-5	CASSLDSLETQYF	TGTGCCAGCAGCTTAGACTCTTTGGAGACCCAGTACTTC
.	13	TRBV20-1	many	TRBJ2-5	CSARKPTQETQYF	TGCAGTGCTAGAAAGCCAACCCAAGAGACCCAGTACTTC
.	14	TRBV29-1	many	TRBJ2-1	CSVEVIEGLNEQFF	TGCAGCGTTGAAGTCATAGAAGGATTAAATGAGCAGTTCTTC
.	14	TRBV11-2	many	TRBJ2-7	CASSLGGVAYEQYF	TGTGCCAGCAGCTTAGGCGGGGTAGCCTACGAGCAGTACTTC
TRBD1	13	TRBV6-1	.	TRBJ2-4	CASGGQGKNIQYF	TGTGCCAGCGGGGGACAGGGGAAAAACATTCAGTACTTC
.	14	TRBV5-1	once	TRBJ2-5	CASSLQRHQETQYF	TGCGCCAGCTCGTTACAGAGGCACCAAGAGACCCAGTACTTC
TRBD2	14	TRBV29-1	many	TRBJ2-7	CSVDPSGSSYEQYF	TGCAGCGTTGATCCCAGCGGGAGCTCCTACGAGCAGTACTTC
TRBD2	16	TRBV5-1	many	TRBJ2-1	CASSSAALAEYNEQFF	TGCGCCAGCAGCTCCGCTGCGCTAGCGGAGTACAATGAGCAGTTCTTC
.	13	TRBV7-2	many	TRBJ1-2	CASSLGGRGGYTF	TGTGCCAGCAGCTTAGGAGGGCGTGGTGGCTACACCTTC
TRBD1	18	TRBV7-8	.	TRBJ2-7	CASSLAESTGGYTYEQYF	TGTGCCAGCAGCTTAGCCGAATCGACAGGGGGTTACACCTACGAGCAGTACTTC
TRBD2	18	TRBV28	many	TRBJ2-5	CASSPRTSGGVRRRDQYF	TGTGCCAGCAGTCCGCGGACTAGCGGGGGCGTAAGGAGGAGGGACCAGTACTTC
.	14	TRBV20-1	many	TRBJ1-1	CSAPRDGMNTEAFF	TGCAGTGCTCCTAGAGACGGCATGAACACTGAAGCTTTCTTT
.	15	TRBV4-3	many	TRBJ2-3	CASSLYGQSTDTQYF	TGCGCCAGCAGCCTCTACGGACAAAGCACAGATACGCAGTATTTT
.	14	TRBV7-8	few	TRBJ1-4	CASSFQEGREKLFF	TGTGCCAGCAGCTTCCAGGAGGGTCGGGAAAAACTGTTTTTT
TRBD2	19	TRBV7-8	many	TRBJ2-7	CASSLAGGTSGRGIYEQYF	TGTGCCAGCAGCTTAGCAGGTGGGACTAGCGGGAGAGGGATCTACGAGCAGTACTTC
.	15	TRBV19	few	TRBJ1-1	CASRRGPLSNTEAFF	TGTGCCAGTCGCAGGGGTCCTTTATCGAACACTGAAGCTTTCTTT
TRBD1	14	TRBV5-1	.	TRBJ1-2	CASSLDQGAAGYTF	TGCGCCAGCAGCTTGGATCAGGGGGCGGCGGGCTACACCTTC
.	12	TRBV19	.	TRBJ1-1	CASSIEGFEAFF	TGTGCCAGTAGTATAGAGGGCTTTGAAGCTTTCTTT
.	15	TRBV29-1	.	TRBJ2-7	CSVMGGEGGSYEQYF	TGCAGCGTTATGGGGGGAGAAGGGGGATCCTACGAGCAGTACTTC
.	15	TRBV5-1	.	TRBJ2-7	CASSWGGTSSYEQYF	TGCGCCAGCAGCTGGGGCGGGACCTCCTCCTACGAGCAGTACTTC
TRBD1	13	TRBV20-1	.	TRBJ2-1	CSASDRGRDEQFF	TGCAGTGCTAGCGACAGGGGTCGGGATGAGCAGTTCTTC
.	13	TRBV4-3	few	TRBJ1-2	CASSQATGGGYTF	TGCGCCAGCAGCCAAGCAACAGGTGGCGGCTACACCTTC
.	16	TRBV5-1	.	TRBJ2-1	CASSLVVGGQVPSLFF	TGCGCCAGCAGCTTGGTTGTGGGGGGCCAAGTGCCTAGCTTGTTCTTC
.	14	TRBV30	many	TRBJ2-7	CAWRGPLSSYEQYF	TGTGCCTGGAGAGGACCGTTGAGCTCCTACGAGCAGTACTTC
.	16	TRBV7-9	.	TRBJ2-5	CASSLAIGPLMETQYF	TGTGCCAGCAGCTTAGCAATAGGACCGCTGATGGAGACCCAGTACTTC
.	15	TRBV11-2	many	TRBJ1-3	CASSSREGSGNTIYF	TGTGCCAGCAGCTCGCGGGAGGGGTCTGGAAACACCATATATTTT
.	14	TRBV5-1	many	TRBJ2-2	CASSPQDNTGELFF	TGCGCCAGCAGCCCCCAGGACAACACCGGGGAGCTGTTTTTT
.	14	TRBV19	few	TRBJ1-2	CASRDGGINYGYTF	TGTGCCAGCCGGGACGGTGGAATTAACTATGGCTACACCTTC
.	16	TRBV19	.	TRBJ2-2	CASSIVGRKNTGELFF	TGTGCCAGTAGTATAGTGGGCAGGAAGAACACCGGGGAGCTGTTTTTT
.	13	TRBV28	many	TRBJ2-1	CASSLWPSREQFF	TGTGCCAGCAGTTTATGGCCATCCCGCGAGCAGTTCTTC
.	14	TRBV29-1	few	TRBJ2-3	CSVGAARSTDTQYF	TGCAGCGTTGGGGCGGCTAGAAGCACAGATACGCAGTATTTT
TRBD1	15	TRBV18	.	TRBJ2-5	CASSEGTAAQETQYF	TGTGCCAGCTCAGAGGGGACAGCGGCCCAAGAGACCCAGTACTTC
TRBD1	12	TRBV29-1	.	TRBJ2-5	CSVVEGGETQYF	TGCAGCGTTGTGGAAGGGGGCGAGACCCAGTACTTC
.	15	TRBV5-1	many	TRBJ1-1	CASTDQPQANTEAFF	TGCGCCAGCACCGACCAACCACAGGCGAACACTGAAGCTTTCTTT
TRBD2	15	TRBV20-1	many	TRBJ2-3	CSARDLEREADTQYF	TGCAGTGCTAGAGATCTCGAGCGGGAGGCAGATACGCAGTATTTT
.	16	TRBV7-9	many	TRBJ2-4	CASSLPSGAAVGIQYF	TGTGCCAGCAGCTTACCCTCAGGGGCAGCCGTGGGCATTCAGTACTTC
.	14	TRBV7-9	.	TRBJ1-6	CASSLDSTGAPLHF	TGTGCCAGCAGCTTAGACAGCACGGGAGCACCCCTCCACTTT
.	15	TRBV28	few	TRBJ2-7	CASSLLSELGDEQYF	TGTGCCAGCAGTTTATTAAGCGAGTTGGGTGACGAGCAGTACTTC